These 13 T cell receptor beta chains share one sample of origin, sequenced in a study of somatic mutations in cytotoxic T cells in rheumatoid arthritis. Repertoires were generated with immunoSEQ multiplex PCR, while TCRdb's copy carries only in-frame clones and drops some. The sample holds about 9,200 clones, almost 80% seen once. Specimen: CD8+ T cells sorted from blood. Receptors were obtained from an adult with rheumatoid arthritis.

The chain carries TRBV6-1 and TRBJ1-5; D is unclear. Trimming stripped 4 bases from V and 3 bases from J, with 1 base between. CDR3 length: 11 residues. Germline loops: CDR1 MNHNS, CDR2 SASEGT. The CDR3 DNA is TGTGCCAGCAGTGCCAATCAGCCCCAGCATTTT. Translation: CASSANQPQHF.

V gene TRBV30 combines with J gene TRBJ2-1, with D maybe TRBD2 (5 bases). The V gene's germline CDR1 is GTSNPN and CDR2 SVGIG (reference sequence). The CDR3 runs to 13 residues. Trimming pared 5 bases from V and 0 bases from J, leaving 8 bases between. The CDR3: CAWGESSYNEQFF. In DNA form, the CDR3 reads TGTGCCTGGGGGGAGAGCTCCTACAATGAGCAGTTCTTC.

This clone was counted a few times. J is TRBJ1-6 and V is TRBV7-9; D unresolved. V lost 5 bases to trimming and J lost 0 bases, with 8 bases between them. The germline gives CDR1 SEHNR, CDR2 FQNEAQ (reference sequence). This CDR3 has 15 amino acids. The DNA for the CDR3 is TGTGCCAGCAGCCCGGGGAGCTCCTATAATTCACCCCTCCACTTT. Translating gives CASSPGSSYNSPLHF.

This chain uses TRBV10-3 with TRBJ1-3, with D tentatively TRBD1 (6 bases). The CDR3 loop spans 15 amino acids. Germline lookup yields CDR1 ENHRY and CDR2 SYGVKD. Trimming took off 6 bases at V and 0 bases at J, with 12 bases between the two ends. In nucleotides, the CDR3 is TGTGCCATCAGAAGAGAGGGGGACTCTGGAAACACCATATATTTT. It yields the protein CAIRREGDSGNTIYF.

The CDR3 sequence: CASSFTGDSYNEQFF. The DNA of the CDR3 is TGTGCCAGCAGCTTCACGGGAGACTCCTACAATGAGCAGTTCTTC. This sequence joins TRBV7-9 and TRBJ2-1, with TRBD2 as a possible D gene (6 bases). Germline values: CDR1 SEHNR, CDR2 FQNEAQ (reference sequence). Trimming pared 3 bases from V and 0 bases from J, leaving 9 bases between. This CDR3 spans 15 amino acids.

This clone was seen only a few times. The chain couples TRBV7-9 to TRBJ2-7; no firm D call. The V and J ends lost 5 bases and 1 base respectively, with 15 bases between them. The CDR3 loop spans 15 amino acids. Germline assignment: CDR1 SEHNR and CDR2 FQNEAQ (reference sequence). CDR3 nucleotide sequence: TGTGCCAGCAGCCCCGCGTCCCGTCTATCCTACGAGCAGTACTTC. This translates into CASSPASRLSYEQYF.

This rearrangement joins TRBV27 to TRBJ2-5; 11 positions agree with TRBD2. The J segment lost 5 bases and the V segment lost 4 bases, leaving 9 bases of the junction unmatched. Germline V gene sequence: CDR1 MNHEY, CDR2 SMNVEV (reference sequence). The CDR3 has 16 amino acids. CDR3: CASSSSTSGTGETQYF. As DNA, the CDR3 is TGTGCCAGCAGTTCCTCGACTAGCGGGACGGGGGAGACCCAGTACTTC.

J is TRBJ2-5 and V is TRBV10-1; perhaps TRBD2 as D (6 bases). CDR3 length: 14 residues. The germline gives CDR1 WNHNN, CDR2 SYGVQD (reference sequence). Deletions cut 6 bases from V and 5 bases from J, with 16 bases between. CDR3 coding DNA: TGCGCCAGCAGGGCGCGGGACTCTAGGGAGACCCAGTACTTC. Protein product: CASRARDSRETQYF.

The chain links TRBV5-4 to TRBJ2-7; D not certain. Germline V CDR1 and CDR2: SGHNT, YYREEE (reference sequence). This CDR3 is built from 14 residues. Trimming took 4 bases from V and 4 from J, leaving 15 bases between them. Here the CDR3 reads CASSQEYSSYEQYF. Written as DNA, the CDR3 is TGTGCCAGCAGCCAAGAATATTCCTCATACGAGCAGTACTTC.

The chain couples TRBV7-9 to TRBJ2-4; tentatively, D is TRBD2 (6 bases). V dropped 4 bases and J dropped 11 bases, with 12 bases sitting between them. The germline V gene has CDR1 SEHNR and CDR2 FQNEAQ (reference sequence). The CDR3 runs 12 residues. Here the CDR3 DNA reads TGTGCCAGCAGCTCGGGAGCCCCGCTTCAGTACTTC. Translated, it gives CASSSGAPLQYF.

This clone was recorded once. The J gene is TRBJ2-5, the V gene TRBV11-2; D perhaps matches TRBD2 (6 bases). The V and J ends lost 5 bases and 5 bases respectively, with 18 bases between them. This CDR3 is built from 15 residues. Germline V lookup: CDR1 SGHAT, CDR2 FQNNGV. This CDR3 is CASSDPSSVWETQYF. The CDR3 region has the DNA TGTGCCAGCAGCGATCCGTCTAGCGTATGGGAGACCCAGTACTTC.

The rearrangement joins TRBV4-3 to TRBJ2-7; TRBD1 might be the D (5 bases). This CDR3 has 13 amino acids. Per the germline V gene, CDR1 is LGHNA and CDR2 is YSLEER. The ends were cut back, 3 bases at V and 5 bases at J, with 11 bases in the middle. The CDR3 here is CASSHASGNEQYF. Here the CDR3 DNA reads TGCGCCAGCAGCCACGCGTCAGGGAACGAGCAGTACTTC.

The chain uses TRBV4-1 and TRBJ1-1; 10 nucleotides agree with TRBD1. CDR3 length equals 18 residues. The V gene end was trimmed by 0 bases and the J gene end by 4 bases; junction bases not matched to a gene: 11. Germline V CDR1 and CDR2: MGHRA, YSYEKL. CDR3 in DNA: TGCGCCAGCAGCCAAGATTTAGCGGACAGGGGGGTGGGCACTGAAGCTTTCTTT. Its protein is CASSQDLADRGVGTEAFF.